These 17 T cell receptor beta chains were all obtained from the same sample, sequenced in a study of tissue T cells after allogeneic stem cell transplantation. The assay was immunoSEQ multiplex PCR, and TCRdb's table has in-frame clones only and misses some. The sample consists of under 6,000 clones, under 55% of them appearing once. Sample time point: mouse harvest day 7 after allogeneic transplant. Mouse grafts combined 10^7 T-cell-depleted bone marrow cells with 10^6 splenic CD5+ T cells. Sequencing was performed on gut tissue. These receptors were collected from a female BALB/c mouse given C57BL/6 T cells with graft-versus-host disease after an allogeneic hematopoietic cell transplant.

A note on this clone: These gene names are mouse names. The read stops 1 residue short of the end of the CDR3; the missing end is completed from the germline J gene. The V gene is TRBV1, the J gene TRBJ1-5; the D is unclear. The V gene lost 1 base and the J gene lost 3 bases, with 4 bases spanning the gap. Germline V gene data show CDR1 as NSQYPW and CDR2 as LRSPGD (reference sequence). The CDR3 is 13 amino acids. CDR3 DNA (partial): TGCACCTGCAGTGCAGGGCGCAACCAGGCTCCGCTT. Protein product: CTCSAGRNQAPL. The entire CDR3 protein reads CTCSAGRNQAPLF.

To note about this clone: Gene names refer to mouse genes. Read data end 1 residue before the CDR3 end; the end is taken from the germline J gene. This sequence joins TRBV26 and TRBJ2-3, with TRBD2 identical over 11 bases. Germline CDR1 KGHPV, CDR2 FQNQEV (reference sequence). This CDR3 is 15 amino acids long. Trimming cost V 5 bases and J 1 base; bases outside gene matches: 2. Partial CDR3 DNA: TGTGCCAGCAGTTTGACTGGGGGGGGTGCAGAAACGCTGTAT. This gives the protein CASSLTGGGAETLY. From start to end, the CDR3 is CASSLTGGGAETLYF.

This clone was recorded only once. Mouse names are used for the genes. The CDR3 end falls 1 residue outside the read, so it is completed with the germline J gene. The V call is TRBV16, the J call TRBJ1-1, with a possible D match to TRBD1 (5 bases). This CDR3 is built from 14 residues. Trimming pared 0 bases from V and 4 bases from J, leaving 9 bases between. CDR1 and CDR2 (germline): SGHSA, FRNQAP. The CDR3: CASSLEGEGTEVFF. The sequenced part of the CDR3 DNA is TGTGCAAGCAGCTTAGAGGGGGAGGGCACAGAAGTCTTC.

To note about this clone: Genes here carry mouse names. The CDR3 end is not reached by the read, which stops 1 residue before it; the germline J gene fills it in. The J gene is TRBJ2-4, the V gene TRBV26, with D possibly TRBD1 on 6 matching bases. Looked up from germline, CDR1 is KGHPV and CDR2 is FQNQEV (reference sequence). The CDR3 has 14 residues. V shed 0 bases and J shed 3 bases, with 7 bases lying between them. CDR3 amino acids: CASSLSRGQNTLYF. The sequenced part of the CDR3 DNA is TGTGCCAGCAGTCTGTCGAGGGGGCAAAACACCTTGTAC.

Remarks on this clone: Gene names denote mouse genes. The read stops 1 residue short of the end of the CDR3; the missing end is completed from the germline J gene. The rearrangement joins TRBV5 to TRBJ2-2; TRBD2 matches at 10 bases. J gave up 1 base and V 3 bases, and 2 bases lay outside the gene matches. Per the germline V gene, CDR1 is LGHNA and CDR2 is YNLKQL (reference sequence). CDR3 size: 16 residues. The CDR3 sequence is CASSHTGGVNTGQLYF. The DNA read from the CDR3 is TGTGCCAGCAGCCACACTGGGGGGGTAAACACCGGGCAGCTCTAC.

For this clone: Any gene name here is a mouse gene name. From the germline J gene comes the end of the CDR3, since the read stops 1 residue before it. The V call is TRBV12-2, the J call TRBJ2-5; 8 nucleotides line up with TRBD2. The CDR3 length is 14 residues. Germline CDR1 and CDR2: SGHLS and HYDKME. V trimming: 0 bases; J trimming: 7 bases; junction bases outside the gene matches: 5. CDR3 sequence reads: CASSLGGGGHTQYF. Incomplete CDR3 DNA: TGTGCCAGCTCTCTCGGGGGGGGCGGGCACACCCAGTAC.

With respect to this clone: Gene names denote mouse genes. Sequencing ends 1 residue short of the CDR3 end; the germline J gene provides the rest. The chain uses TRBV26 and TRBJ1-2; no clear D gene. The CDR3 runs to 13 residues. Germline-derived CDR1 and CDR2 are KGHPV and FQNQEV (reference sequence). V was clipped by 3 bases and J by 2 bases, with 7 bases between them. The CDR3 protein is CASSLAGNSDYTF. The CDR3 DNA, read in part, is TGTGCCAGCAGTCTCGCCGGGAACTCCGACTACACC.

In regard to this clone: Any gene name here is a mouse gene name. The read halts 1 residue ahead of the CDR3 end, with the missing end drawn from the germline J gene. The chain recombines TRBV26 with TRBJ2-2, with unresolved D. Germline V gives CDR1 KGHPV, CDR2 FQNQEV (reference sequence). The germline V and J ends were trimmed by 3 bases and 4 bases, with 3 bases remaining between them. This CDR3 spans 12 amino acids. The CDR3 sequence is CASSLGTGQLYF. CDR3 bases read: TGTGCCAGCAGTCTCGGCACCGGGCAGCTCTAC.

As regards this clone: The gene names given are mouse names. The read finishes 1 residue shy of the CDR3 end, and the germline J gene is used to complete it. The rearrangement uses TRBV23 and TRBJ2-7; the table gives TRBD2 as D, unverified against the DNA. This CDR3 region has 12 residues. Germline assignment: CDR1 KGHTA and CDR2 FQNQQP. The CDR3 bases that were read are TGCTCCAGCAGGGACTGGGGGGATGAACAGTAC. Its protein product is CSSRDWGDEQY. The entire CDR3 protein is CSSRDWGDEQYF.

Note on this clone: Gene names refer to mouse genes. The read stops 1 residue short of the end of the CDR3; the missing end is completed from the germline J gene. V and J are TRBV29 and TRBJ2-1; D unresolved. CDR3 length equals 13 residues. Germline V gene lookup returns CDR1 MSHET and CDR2 SYDVDS. Trimming removed 3 bases from V and 1 base from J, with 4 bases in between. CDR3 DNA (partial): TGTGCTAGCAGTTTGACAAACTATGCTGAGCAGTTC. Amino acid sequence: CASSLTNYAEQF. The whole CDR3 sequence reads CASSLTNYAEQFF.

This clone has more than one count but fewer than ten. Gene labels here are mouse ones. Coverage ceases 1 residue before the CDR3 finishes, and the germline J gene fills in the end. The rearrangement joins TRBV15 to TRBJ2-7; D is ambiguous. V lost 3 bases to trimming and J lost 3 bases, with 6 bases between them. The CDR3 spans 12 residues. CDR1 and CDR2 from the germline V gene are SGHND and FRSKSL. CDR3 sequence reads: CASSLTHYEQYF. The CDR3 bases that were read are TGTGCCAGCAGTTTGACACACTATGAACAGTAC.

This clone was seen only a few times. Mouse gene names apply. The read ends 1 residue shy of where the CDR3 ends; the end is completed using the germline J gene. The rearrangement uses TRBV24 and TRBJ2-5, with D perhaps assigned TRBD1 or TRBD2 (5 bases each). The V gene's germline CDR1 is KGHTA and CDR2 FRNEEI. Trimming cost V 3 bases and J 5 bases, with 9 bases left between them. The CDR3 runs 13 residues. CDR3 sequence: CASSLPGTDTQYF. The CDR3 bases that were read are TGTGCCAGCAGTCTTCCCGGGACAGACACCCAGTAC.

As for this clone: Gene names and germline refer to mouse. The read stops 1 residue short of the end of the CDR3; the missing end is completed from the germline J gene. The rearrangement uses TRBV3 and TRBJ1-1; no reliable D call. Trimming pared 4 bases from V and 1 base from J, leaving 4 bases between. Per germline, CDR1 SNHLY and CDR2 FYNGKV (reference sequence). This CDR3 region has 12 residues. Here the CDR3 reads CASSSGNTEVFF. The CDR3 DNA, read in part, is TGTGCCAGCAGCTCGGGAAACACAGAAGTCTTC.

Concerning this clone itself: The gene names here belong to mouse. The read terminates 1 residue ahead of where the CDR3 ends, so the germline J gene completes it. V usage is TRBV16 and J usage is TRBJ2-3; 7 nucleotides agree with TRBD2. After removal of 0 bases from V and 1 base from J, the junction contained 4 bases not matched to a gene. The CDR3 covers 16 residues. Germline assignment: CDR1 SGHSA and CDR2 FRNQAP. CDR3 sequence reads: CASSLEGGGGAETLYF. The DNA read from the CDR3 is TGTGCAAGCAGCTTAGAGGGGGGGGGAGGTGCAGAAACGCTGTAT. Together with reference TRBV16 and TRBJ2-3, the CDR3 gives the full variable domain: NAGVIQTPRHKVTGKGQEATLWCEPISGHSAVFWYRQTIVQGLEFLTYFRNQAPIDDSGMPKERFSAQMPNQSHSTLKIQSTQPQDSAVYLCASSLEGGGGAETLYFGSGTRLTVL.

To note about this clone: The genes and germline here are from mouse. The read finishes 1 residue shy of the CDR3 end, and the germline J gene is used to complete it. The J gene is TRBJ2-4, the V gene TRBV26; D possibly corresponds to TRBD2 (6 bases). The CDR3 has 15 amino acids. V lost 4 bases, J lost 0 bases, and 11 bases lay in between. Germline V gene sequence: CDR1 KGHPV, CDR2 FQNQEV (reference sequence). The covered CDR3 bases are TGTGCCAGCAGTCATCTGGGGTCTAGTCAAAACACCTTGTAC. It yields the protein CASSHLGSSQNTLY. The whole CDR3 protein is CASSHLGSSQNTLYF.

This clone occurred a few times. Gene names and germline refer to mouse. The read finishes 1 residue shy of the CDR3 end, and the germline J gene is used to complete it. V is TRBV23 and J is TRBJ2-7; the table names TRBD2, a call not compared with the DNA. This CDR3 has 15 amino acids. Germline V gives CDR1 KGHTA, CDR2 FQNQQP. The CDR3 region is CSSSQSLGGRREQYF. The sequenced part of the CDR3 DNA is TGCTCCAGCAGTCAATCGCTGGGGGGGCGGCGGGAACAGTAC.

Judged by abundance, this clone is large (0.1 to 1%). The gene symbols are mouse symbols. The DNA ends 1 residue before the CDR3 does, and the rest of the CDR3 is filled in from the germline J gene. The genes are TRBV3 and TRBJ1-5; tentative D call: TRBD1 (5 bases). CDR1 is SNHLY and CDR2 is FYNGKV in the germline V gene (reference sequence). The CDR3 covers 14 residues. Trimming took off 5 bases at V and 3 bases at J, with 11 bases between the two ends. The covered CDR3 bases are TGTGCCAGCAGCCCCCGGGACTTCAACCAGGCTCCGCTT. The encoded protein is CASSPRDFNQAPL. The CDR3, in full, reads CASSPRDFNQAPLF.